This TCR beta chain emerged from a study of identical twins (dated by TCRdb to the mid-2010s). For the wider study: To test whether fetal clonotypes persist, this study deep-sequenced TCR alpha and beta repertoires from monozygotic twins, from unrelated adults of various ages, and from cord blood. Replicate twin experiments were performed at different times using different library preparation protocols to rule out contamination.

Library creation used 5' RACE. The listed sequencing device is Illumina HiSeq 2000. A universal primer binding site was added through template switching, and the final cDNA carried a unique molecular identifier so that TCR cDNA molecules could be counted accurately. First-strand cDNA for TCR alpha and beta chains was synthesized from specific primers in the conserved constant-segment region. Each cDNA library was double barcoded, with a SMART-Mk sample barcode plus Illumina barcodes, to control for contamination. TruSeq adapter sequences, together with Illumina sample barcodes, were added in two successive PCR steps. Sequencing of the TCR alpha and beta cDNA libraries was done on the Illumina HiSeq platform using custom primers. Per the source publication's procedure: MiGEC processed the raw reads to extract unique molecular identifiers, while MiXCR was used to determine the CDR3 positions. Recombination models were inferred per individual with the repgenHMM and IGoR tools using an EM algorithm. Shared clonotype analysis was performed with the tcR package in R, normalizing sharing by the product of cloneset sizes. To study raw recombination free of thymic and clonal selection effects, out-of-frame nonproductive sequences were analyzed. In-frame beta chains were kept once TCRdb had trimmed the public reads at Q25 with fastp and called clones with MiXCR. Rows merge per CDR3 protein into single entries with the most common DNA and genes. The V and J calls were determined by TCRdb, not by the authors. Recorded for this sample are some 760,000 distinct CDR3 sequences; 15% to 20% of them occurred a single time. Clones ranked in the top ten supply about an eighth of the sample.

From cysteine to phenylalanine, the CDR3 is 18 amino acids long. The kept DNA is CDR3 alone, 54 bases in frame from the first base. V and J are truncated by 4 bases and 2 bases respectively, leaving an intervening sequence of 24 bases. CDR1 is given as SGHAT and CDR2 as FQDESV, both from the germline V gene (reference sequence). On this clonotype: Its antigen is unknown. No much larger clonotype is one base removed from it; base qualities were not supplied.

Broad study findings and their caveats: Recombination models systematically underestimated out-of-frame TCR alpha sharing in monozygotic twins but agreed with sharing between unrelated individuals. In beta out-of-frame sequences, excess twin sharing was weaker, because having fewer shared sequences lowered the signal-to-noise ratio. Fewer insertions were carried by abundant cord blood beta clonotypes; a weaker similar trend was observed in young adult naive repertoires, while no such trend was observed in memory repertoires. Out-of-frame TCR alpha sequences shared between twins showed an excess of low generation-probability sequences compared with coincidental sharing between unrelated individuals. Invariant T cells such as MAIT and iNKT could partly confound zero-insertion analyses, although diverse VJ usage argued against such confounding for most clonotypes. Because the same donors could not be followed over many years, the conclusions depended on cross-sectional statistical analysis.

Every donor in the study was a healthy Caucasian. Three pairs of female monozygotic twins, all aged roughly 18 to 29 years, made up the twin cohort. Peripheral blood mononuclear cells were used as the source from which RNA for TCR libraries was isolated. In addition, the sample was reused for a study of T cells expressing NK-cell markers. The second study reports: Three sorted T-cell subsets (CD3+CD56+NKG2C+, CD3+CD56+NKG2C- and CD3+CD56-NKG2C+) from roughly 8 donors had their TCR beta-chain repertoires profiled. Among the eight sequenced donors, only one was HCMV-seronegative, while the other seven were HCMV-seropositive. To restrict sorting to alphabetaTCR-expressing T cells, an anti-gammadeltaTCR antibody was added in several experiments. In six donors, the dominant CD3+CD56+NKG2C+ clonotypes were found to rank among the top 10 CD8+ clonotypes and to make up about 1.0-7.5% of CD8+ T cells. Those dominant clonotypes were again the most abundant among CD3+CD56-NKG2C+ cells in four donors, at roughly 28.3-65%. Whether the expanded NKG2C-expressing T cell clones were specific for HCMV antigens remained unclear. All eight donors whose samples were sequenced were randomly selected healthy volunteers, three of them men and five women. HCMV serostatus was determined by detecting HCMV-specific IgG in serum with a commercial ELISA kit. For roughly 6 donors, bulk peripheral blood T-cell repertoires were also sequenced from unsorted PBMC. MIGEC handled demultiplexing of the reads and grouping by UMI, while MiTCR was used to assemble and quantify clonotypes. To exclude erroneous sequences, any TCR cDNA sequence not supported by at least two reads was discarded. The tcR package was used for downstream repertoire analysis, and clonotypes were matched across fractions by CDR3 nucleotide sequence plus V segment. VDJmatch was used to annotate antigen specificity against VDJdb, with one amino acid substitution in CDR3 allowed.

Rearrangement joined TRBV11-1 to TRBJ2-7, with TRBD2 as a weak D call on 7 bases. The sequence derives from a woman between 18 and 29 years old in good health. The sequencing sample was made of PBMCs. The nucleotide sequence reads as follows: TGTGCCAGCAGCTCAAACCCTGGCGGGGGCGCGAGGCCCTACGAGCAGTACTTC. This codes for CASSSNPGGGARPYEQYF.